This TCR beta chain was documented in a study of cytomegalovirus exposure and HLA in healthy donors (TCRdb year 2017). Regarding the research as a whole: The 500 to 800 repertoires of the first cohort and the 95 to 150 validation repertoires were produced on the same platform, according to a later analysis. The aim of the study was to test whether cataloging public T cell receptors could identify signatures of past pathogen exposure. In addition to the first cohort of 650 to 800 subjects, a separate validation cohort of approximately 120 different subjects was used. High-throughput TCR immunosequencing, statistical association of individual TCRs with disease status, and machine learning were combined to predict cytomegalovirus infection status.

The donors belonged to the validation cohort of under 150 subjects, which was separate from the roughly 670-subject first cohort. Overall study outcomes, separate from this receptor: Three of the identified cytomegalovirus-associated TCR beta chains were confirmed in vitro to be specific for cytomegalovirus antigens. According to the authors, the approach could potentially be generalized to other disease states and immunological phenotypes. The study gave a list of some 150 TCR beta chains associated with cytomegalovirus. The validation cohort had no HLA typing available for a later analysis, so co-occurrence within that cohort was assessed over all 130 or so repertoires. The classifier was reported to diagnose cytomegalovirus status with high specificity and sensitivity in both the original cohort and the validation cohort. A later analysis found that TCRs clustered in the first cohort also tended to co-occur in the 95 to 150 validation repertoires, with more than 90% of cluster scores above 0. Most TCR sequences were observed very rarely across donors, whereas some public TCRs were present in many individuals.

Receptor libraries were prepared by the immunoSEQ multiplex PCR assay. In the authors' own workflow: A statistical classification framework was developed to diagnose cytomegalovirus status using the catalog of TCR beta chain sequences. The table was pulled from immuneACCESS by TCRdb, which kept in-frame rearrangements only. Such tables lose some clones; where checked, under half of the loss comes from unresolved V genes, and the rest has no known cause. V, J and clone size reflect that table, while D and trimming were determined from the DNA. This sample holds about 66,000 clones; 95% to 97% were observed only once. In total, the top ten clones hold around 1.5% of the sample. Per the germline V gene, MNHNS is the CDR1 and SASEGT is the CDR2. Counted from cysteine to phenylalanine, this CDR3 has 14 amino acids. The CDR3 DNA has 42 bases and is translated from base 1. Between the V and J ends, shortened by 2 bases and 10 bases respectively, the junction contains 15 bases.

To note about this clone: Its cognate antigen has yet to be identified. No per-base quality is available; no much larger clone lies one base away.

The sample consisted of PBMCs. The chain uses TRBV6-1 and TRBJ2-1; a tentative D match to TRBD1 spans 5 bases. The TCR was taken from a woman aged 18-29 years in good health and CMV-seropositive. The CDR3 protein sequence reads: CASSERGRLREQFF. The sequence in DNA is TGTGCCAGCAGTGAAAGGGGCAGGCTCAGGGAGCAGTTCTTC.